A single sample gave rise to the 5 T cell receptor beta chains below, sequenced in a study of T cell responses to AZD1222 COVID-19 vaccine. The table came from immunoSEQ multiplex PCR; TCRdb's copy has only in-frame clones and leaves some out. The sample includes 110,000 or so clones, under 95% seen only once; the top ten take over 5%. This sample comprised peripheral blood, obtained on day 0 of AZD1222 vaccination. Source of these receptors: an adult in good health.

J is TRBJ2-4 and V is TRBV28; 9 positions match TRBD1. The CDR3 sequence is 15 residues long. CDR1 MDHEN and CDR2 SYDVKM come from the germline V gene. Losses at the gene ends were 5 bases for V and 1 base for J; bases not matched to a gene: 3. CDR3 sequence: CASSQQGAAKNIQYF. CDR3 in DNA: TGTGCCAGCAGTCAACAGGGGGCCGCCAAAAACATTCAGTACTTC.

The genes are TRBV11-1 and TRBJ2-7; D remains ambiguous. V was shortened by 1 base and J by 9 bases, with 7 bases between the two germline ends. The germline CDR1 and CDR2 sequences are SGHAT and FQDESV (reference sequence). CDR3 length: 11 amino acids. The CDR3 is CASSLGRPQYF. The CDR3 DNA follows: TGTGCCAGCAGCTTAGGAAGGCCGCAGTACTTC. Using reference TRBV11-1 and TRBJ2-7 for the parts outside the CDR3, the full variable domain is EAEVAQSPRYKITEKSQAVAFWCDPISGHATLYWYRQILGQGPELLVQFQDESVVDDSQLPKDRFSAERLKGVDSTLKIQPAELGDSAMYLCASSLGRPQYFGPGTRLTVT.

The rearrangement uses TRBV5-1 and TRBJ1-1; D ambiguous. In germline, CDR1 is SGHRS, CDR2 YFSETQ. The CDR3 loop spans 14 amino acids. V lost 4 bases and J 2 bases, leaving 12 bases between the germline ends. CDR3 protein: CASSPLQPNTEAFF. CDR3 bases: TGCGCCAGCAGCCCCCTCCAACCAAACACTGAAGCTTTCTTT. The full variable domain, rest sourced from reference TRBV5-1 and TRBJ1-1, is KAGVTQTPRYLIKTRGQQVTLSCSPISGHRSVSWYQQTPGQGLQFLFEYFSETQRNKGNFPGRFSGRQFSNSRSEMNVSTLELGDSALYLCASSPLQPNTEAFFGQGTRLTVV.

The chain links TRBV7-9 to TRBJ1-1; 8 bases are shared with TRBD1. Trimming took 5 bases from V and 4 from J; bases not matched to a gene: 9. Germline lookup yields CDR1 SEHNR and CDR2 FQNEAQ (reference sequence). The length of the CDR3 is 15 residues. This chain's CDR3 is CASSRATGEATEAFF. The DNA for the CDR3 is TGTGCCAGCAGCAGAGCGACAGGGGAGGCCACTGAAGCTTTCTTT.

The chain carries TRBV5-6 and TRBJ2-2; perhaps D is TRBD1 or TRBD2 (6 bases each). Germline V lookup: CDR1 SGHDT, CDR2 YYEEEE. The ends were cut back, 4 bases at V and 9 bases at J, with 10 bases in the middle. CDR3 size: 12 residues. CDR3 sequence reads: CASSLGGRELFF. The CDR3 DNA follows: TGTGCCAGCAGCCTCGGGGGCAGGGAGCTGTTTTTT.